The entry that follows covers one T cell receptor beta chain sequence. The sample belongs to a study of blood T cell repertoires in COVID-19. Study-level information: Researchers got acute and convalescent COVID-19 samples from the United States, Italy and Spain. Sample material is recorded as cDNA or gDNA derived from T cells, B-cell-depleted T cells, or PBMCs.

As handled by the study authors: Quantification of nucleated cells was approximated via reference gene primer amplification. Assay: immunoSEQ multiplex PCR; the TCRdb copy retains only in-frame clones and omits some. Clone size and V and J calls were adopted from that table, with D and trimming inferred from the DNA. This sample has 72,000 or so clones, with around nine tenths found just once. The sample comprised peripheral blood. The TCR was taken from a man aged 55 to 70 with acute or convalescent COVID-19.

CDR3 loop: CASSPASGSSSGYTF. For the CDR3, the DNA is TGTGCCAGCAGCCCCGCAAGCGGGTCAAGTTCCGGCTACACCTTC. V and J are TRBV6-5 and TRBJ1-2; D is unclear. The V gene's germline CDR1 is MNHEY and CDR2 SVGAGI. The CDR3 is 15 amino acids. V dropped 6 bases and J dropped 8 bases, with 22 bases sitting between them.